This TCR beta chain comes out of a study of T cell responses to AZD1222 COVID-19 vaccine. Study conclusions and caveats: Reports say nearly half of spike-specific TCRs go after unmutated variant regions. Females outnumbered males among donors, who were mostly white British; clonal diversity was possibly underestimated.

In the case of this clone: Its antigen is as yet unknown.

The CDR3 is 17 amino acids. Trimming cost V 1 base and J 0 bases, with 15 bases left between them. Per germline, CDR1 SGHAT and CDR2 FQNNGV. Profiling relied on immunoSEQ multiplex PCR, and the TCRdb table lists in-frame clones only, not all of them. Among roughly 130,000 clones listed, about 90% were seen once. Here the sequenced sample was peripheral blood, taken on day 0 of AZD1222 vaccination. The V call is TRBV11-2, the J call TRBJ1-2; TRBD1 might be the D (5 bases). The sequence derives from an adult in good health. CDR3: CASSLGPGGGTNYGYTF. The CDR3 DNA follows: TGTGCCAGCAGCTTAGGCCCCGGGGGGGGGACTAACTATGGCTACACCTTC.